These T cell receptor beta chains were read from a single sample in a study of blood T cells in healthy people across ages. MiXCR, run by TCRdb on the 5' RACE reads, gives a single entry per CDR3 protein. The sample lists roughly 800,000 distinct CDR3 sequences, 55% to 75% occurring once. The sequenced sample was blood. The receptors stem from a man aged 30 to 45 in good health. Both conserved end residues are part of each CDR3. D genes are given only for firm matches. The size entry is marked missing in some rows and otherwise reads once, few, many or a size class.

v_gene	d_gene	j_gene	abundance	CDR3nt	CDR3aa
TRBV12-3/TRBV12-4	NA	TRBJ2-2	NA	TGTGCCAGCAGTTTAAACGGCGGCGGGGAGCTGTTTTTT	CASSLNGGGELFF
TRBV7-2	NA	TRBJ1-1	NA	TGTGCCAGCAGCTTCGGGGGGGACTTTACTGAAGCTTTCTTT	CASSFGGDFTEAFF
TRBV4-1	NA	TRBJ2-7	NA	TGCACCAGCAGCCAAGGCAGCGGGCAATCCTACGAGCAGTACTTC	CTSSQGSGQSYEQYF
TRBV20-1	NA	TRBJ2-1	NA	TGCAGTGGTAGTGGGCAAAATGAGCAGTTCTTC	CSGSGQNEQFF
TRBV4-3	TRBD2	TRBJ2-7	few	TGCGCCAGCAGCCCACTAGCGGCACCACCCTACGAGCAGTACTTC	CASSPLAAPPYEQYF
TRBV7-9	TRBD2	TRBJ2-1	NA	TGTGCCAGCGACTTAGCGGGTGATCAGTTCTTC	CASDLAGDQFF
TRBV28	NA	TRBJ2-7	few	TGTGCCAGCAGTTGGACGGTGACCTACGAGCAGTACTTC	CASSWTVTYEQYF
TRBV21-1	NA	TRBJ2-3	few	TGTGCCAGCAGCAAGCCCCTACTAGCGGGAGTCACAGATACGCAGTATTTT	CASSKPLLAGVTDTQYF
TRBV27	TRBD1	TRBJ2-3	NA	TGTGCCACCACCCGAGCACGGGGACAGCCCGAGTATTTT	CATTRARGQPEYF
TRBV27	NA	TRBJ1-6	few	TGTGCCAGCAGTCTCACCCCAGGACAGTCTCGAAATTCACCCCTCCACTTT	CASSLTPGQSRNSPLHF
TRBV3-1	TRBD1	TRBJ2-5	NA	TGTGCCAGCAGCCCCCCGGGGACAGAAGAGACCCAGTACTTC	CASSPPGTEETQYF
TRBV10-3	TRBD2	TRBJ2-5	few	TGTGCCATCAGTGGGAGCGGGGAAGAGACCCAGTACTTC	CAISGSGEETQYF
TRBV12-3/TRBV12-4	NA	TRBJ1-2	NA	TGTGCCAGCAGTTTACCCTGGGGTGGTGTCACTCGCTACACCTTC	CASSLPWGGVTRYTF
TRBV11-1	TRBD1	TRBJ2-4	few	TGTGCCAGCAGCTTAAATGGGGACAGGGGAAACATTCAGTACTTC	CASSLNGDRGNIQYF
TRBV11-2	TRBD2	TRBJ2-5	NA	TGTGCCAGCGAGGAGACTAGCTGGTCCAATGAGCAGTACTTC	CASEETSWSNEQYF
TRBV24-1	TRBD1	TRBJ2-5	NA	TGTGCCACCGGGGACAGGGTATACAATGAGCAGTACTTC	CATGDRVYNEQYF
TRBV12-5	NA	TRBJ1-1	few	TGTGCTAGTGGCCCACCGAATGAAGCTTTCTTT	CASGPPNEAFF
TRBV12-3/TRBV12-4	NA	TRBJ2-3	NA	TGTGCCAGCAGCACCGACCAGGGGATATTCACAGATACGCAGTATTTT	CASSTDQGIFTDTQYF
TRBV29-1	TRBD1	TRBJ1-2	NA	TGCAGCGTTGAAGAGACAGGGGGACATGGCTACACCTTC	CSVEETGGHGYTF
TRBV4-3	NA	TRBJ1-2	few	TGCGCCAGCAGCCAAGAAGGTGCGGCAGAATATGGCTACACCTTC	CASSQEGAAEYGYTF
TRBV5-1	NA	TRBJ2-4	few	TGCGCCAGCAGCATCGGACAGAATCTAGCCAAAAACATTCAGTACTTC	CASSIGQNLAKNIQYF
TRBV5-1	NA	TRBJ1-3	NA	TGCGCCAGCAGCTCCCGACCAGGGTCTGGAAACACCATATATTTT	CASSSRPGSGNTIYF
TRBV6-2/TRBV6-3	NA	TRBJ2-7	few	TGTGCCAGCATTTCCTCTGGCCGGTGGGACGAGCAGTACTTC	CASISSGRWDEQYF
TRBV7-2	TRBD2	TRBJ2-7	NA	TGTGCCAGCAGTTCCTCTAGCGGGAGGACCGAGCAGTACTTC	CASSSSSGRTEQYF
TRBV28	NA	TRBJ2-5	NA	TGTGCCAGCAGTTTACAGAACGGAGAGACCCAGTACTTC	CASSLQNGETQYF
TRBV6-5	NA	TRBJ1-1	NA	TGTGCCAGCAGTTACTCGATCCCGGTTTACGAAGCTTTCTTT	CASSYSIPVYEAFF
TRBV7-2	NA	TRBJ2-1	NA	TGTGCCAGCAGCTTAGATCTAGCATCGGATGAGCAGTTCTTC	CASSLDLASDEQFF
TRBV12-3/TRBV12-4	NA	TRBJ2-5	NA	TGTGCCAGCAGCCCCGACTTGACCCCAAGTCAGACCCAGTACTTC	CASSPDLTPSQTQYF
TRBV30	NA	TRBJ2-1	NA	TGTGCCTGGGATGGAGGGCCAGGGCTGAATGAGCAGTTCTTC	CAWDGGPGLNEQFF
TRBV28	TRBD2	TRBJ2-3	NA	TGTGCCAGCAGTACAACTAGCGGGGCGGCAGATACGCAGTATTTT	CASSTTSGAADTQYF
TRBV20-1	NA	TRBJ2-5	NA	TGCAGTGCTGCCATCCGAAGGGGAGAGACCCAGTACTTC	CSAAIRRGETQYF
TRBV28	TRBD1	TRBJ1-2	NA	TGTGCCAGCAGGTTCCCAGGGGGCGACTATGGCTACACCTTC	CASRFPGGDYGYTF
TRBV5-1	NA	TRBJ2-3	few	TGCGCCAGCAGCTTGAACAGGGCCGGCACAGATACGCAGTATTTT	CASSLNRAGTDTQYF
TRBV27	NA	TRBJ2-7	NA	TGTGCCAGCAGTTTCGGCTCAGCCTACGAGCAGTACTTC	CASSFGSAYEQYF
TRBV20-1	NA	TRBJ2-7	NA	TGCAGTGCTAGAAGGTCAGAGAACCCCTACAATGAGCAGTACTTC	CSARRSENPYNEQYF
TRBV5-8	TRBD1	TRBJ1-1	NA	TGTGCCAGCAGTCAAAACCTCCCTGGGACAGGGGACACTGAAGCTTTCTTT	CASSQNLPGTGDTEAFF
TRBV20-1	TRBD2	TRBJ2-1	NA	TGCAGTGCTGGCGCGGGGGGCAGCGGGGGGCTCAATGGGCAGTTCTTC	CSAGAGGSGGLNGQFF
TRBV20-1	NA	TRBJ2-5	NA	TGCAGTGCTAGAAGTCGGGGCCTTGACCATCGCCAAGAGACCCAGTACTTC	CSARSRGLDHRQETQYF
TRBV20-1	NA	TRBJ2-5	once	TGCAGTGCTGAGGGTGGCGACACCTCGCACGGGGGATCCCAAGAGACCCAGTACTTC	CSAEGGDTSHGGSQETQYF
TRBV18	TRBD1	TRBJ1-2	NA	TGTGCCAGCTCACCTTACCGGGACAGAGATGAGGGGAACTATGGCTACACCTTC	CASSPYRDRDEGNYGYTF
TRBV20-1	TRBD2	TRBJ2-1	NA	TGCAGTGCTCAAAGACACGGCGGGAGGGTGGCCAATGAGCAGTTCTTC	CSAQRHGGRVANEQFF
TRBV20-1	TRBD1	TRBJ2-1	NA	TGCAGTTCTAGGGGGCTGAAGGTTTTGGGTGAGCAGTTCTTC	CSSRGLKVLGEQFF
TRBV5-1	NA	TRBJ2-6	NA	TGCGCCAGCAGCCTGGGCTCTGGGACCAACGTCCTGACTTTC	CASSLGSGTNVLTF
TRBV20-1	NA	TRBJ1-1	NA	TGCAGAGCGGGCGGGGGCACTGAAGCTTTCTTT	CRAGGGTEAFF
TRBV15	NA	TRBJ2-1	NA	TGTGCCACCAGCTACCAGACGGGGAATGAGCAGTTCTTC	CATSYQTGNEQFF
TRBV4-1	TRBD1	TRBJ2-7	NA	TGCGCCAGCAGCCAAGCCGGACAGGGGCCTGGCGAGCAGTACTTC	CASSQAGQGPGEQYF
TRBV7-3	NA	TRBJ2-2	NA	TGTGCCAGCAGCTTGGGGGCGCCGGGAGGTGCCGGGGAGCTGTTTTTT	CASSLGAPGGAGELFF
TRBV28	NA	TRBJ2-1	NA	TGTGCCAGCAGTTTTCTTCTCCAAGGGTACAATGAGCAGTTCTTC	CASSFLLQGYNEQFF
TRBV29-1	NA	TRBJ1-1	NA	TGCAGCGTTGCCTCCCAGGCTGAAGCTTTCTTT	CSVASQAEAFF
TRBV4-3	TRBD2	TRBJ2-5	NA	TGCGCCAGCAGCCAAGATCGTAGCGGGTATGAGACCCAGTACTTC	CASSQDRSGYETQYF
TRBV20-1	NA	TRBJ1-4	NA	TGCAGTGCTAGAGGGGCAGCGGCTGCAACTAATGAAAAACTGTTTTTT	CSARGAAAATNEKLFF
TRBV10-2	TRBD2	TRBJ2-1	NA	TGCGCCAGCAGTAGGGGACGAGCGGGGGTTGGCCTCCAGTTCTTC	CASSRGRAGVGLQFF
TRBV28	NA	TRBJ2-7	few	TGTGCCAGCAGTCTCACCCGCGAGCAGTACTTC	CASSLTREQYF
TRBV20-1	TRBD2	TRBJ2-7	NA	TGCAGTGCACTAAAGCGGGGGGCTATCAGCTCCTACGAGCAGTACTTC	CSALKRGAISSYEQYF
TRBV7-2	NA	TRBJ2-5	NA	TGTGCCAGCAGCTTAGCGGGCCCAGGAAAAGAGACCCAGTACTTC	CASSLAGPGKETQYF